This is a list of T cell receptor beta chains from one sample in a study of cytomegalovirus exposure and HLA in healthy donors. The assay was immunoSEQ multiplex PCR, and TCRdb's table has in-frame clones only and misses some. The sample consists of around 160,000 clones, around 82% of them appearing once. The sequenced sample was PBMCs. The receptors were sampled from a man under 40 in good health and CMV-seropositive. Both conserved end residues are part of each CDR3. A D gene is named only where the DNA matches it firmly. Clone size is given for some rows only: seen once, a few or many times, or a class if the clone is expanded.

V	J	size	D	DNA	CDR3
TRBV4-3	TRBJ1-6	few	NA	TGCGCCAGCAGCCAAGGCTCCGGGGGAAATTCACCCCTCCACTTT	CASSQGSGGNSPLHF
TRBV9	TRBJ2-6	NA	NA	TGTGCCAGCAGCCGGGGAGGGGCCAACGTCCTGACTTTC	CASSRGGANVLTF
TRBV5-8	TRBJ1-1	NA	NA	TGTGCCAGCAGCTTGATAGAGGGCGGGACTGAAGCTTTCTTT	CASSLIEGGTEAFF
TRBV2	TRBJ1-4	NA	TRBD1	TGTGCCAGCACCGGGGACAGGGGGGATGAAAAACTGTTTTTT	CASTGDRGDEKLFF
TRBV28	TRBJ1-5	NA	NA	TGTGCCAGCACTCTTGCCGAGAATAGCAATCAGCCCCAGCATTTT	CASTLAENSNQPQHF
TRBV27	TRBJ1-5	once	NA	TGTGCCAGCAGTCCGGACAGCTTCAATCAGCCCCAGCATTTT	CASSPDSFNQPQHF
TRBV28	TRBJ1-4	NA	TRBD1	TGTGCCAGCAGTTTACCTACAGGGGTTGAAAAACTGTTTTTT	CASSLPTGVEKLFF
TRBV2	TRBJ2-7	NA	NA	TGTGCCAGCATCGGGGACTCGTCCTACGAGCAGTACTTC	CASIGDSSYEQYF
TRBV15	TRBJ1-5	NA	NA	TGTGCCACCAGCATCCTTGGACTGGGAAATCAGCCCCAGCATTTT	CATSILGLGNQPQHF
TRBV7-8	TRBJ1-5	few	NA	TGTGCCAGCAGCCGGGTACAGGATAGCAATCAGCCCCAGCATTTT	CASSRVQDSNQPQHF
TRBV13	TRBJ2-3	NA	TRBD2	TGTGCCAGCAGCTTCTCTAGCGGGGGCCTACCTAGCACAGATACGCAGTATTTT	CASSFSSGGLPSTDTQYF
TRBV19	TRBJ2-5	few	NA	TGTGCCAGTAGTGTCGACAGCCAAGAGACCCAGTACTTC	CASSVDSQETQYF
TRBV19	TRBJ2-3	few	NA	TGTGCCAGTAGTATTCAGGGTAAGACAGATACGCAGTATTTT	CASSIQGKTDTQYF
TRBV5-1	TRBJ2-1	NA	NA	TGCGCCAGCAGACGAACTGGCGGCAGCTCCTACAATGAGCAGTTCTTC	CASRRTGGSSYNEQFF
TRBV9	TRBJ2-1	NA	NA	TGTGCCAGCAGCGTTGGGGACGGAGGAGGGGAGCAGTTCTTC	CASSVGDGGGEQFF
TRBV5-5	TRBJ1-6	NA	NA	TGTGCCAGCAGCTTGGGCCAGGGTGGTAATTCACCCCTCCACTTT	CASSLGQGGNSPLHF
TRBV28	TRBJ2-3	NA	NA	TGTGCCAGCAGTTTCGGGACTCCGGGGGATACGCAGTATTTT	CASSFGTPGDTQYF
TRBV30	TRBJ1-4	NA	NA	TGTGCCTGGAGTGGGGGCGGGGGGGTATCGAGTGAAAAACTGTTTTTT	CAWSGGGGVSSEKLFF
TRBV9	TRBJ2-7	NA	NA	TGTGCCAGCAGCGGGACACCCTCCTACGAGCAGTACTTC	CASSGTPSYEQYF
TRBV15	TRBJ2-7	NA	NA	TGTGCCACCAGCAGAGCCAGGGAAAGTTACGAGCAGTACTTC	CATSRARESYEQYF
TRBV6-5	TRBJ1-2	NA	TRBD1	TGTGCCAGCAGTTCCCAACAGGGGGAGAACTATGGCTACACCTTC	CASSSQQGENYGYTF
TRBV6-4	TRBJ2-1	NA	NA	TGTGCCAGCAGTGTGGCGGGCCGCCTTCCCTACAATGAGCAGTTCTTC	CASSVAGRLPYNEQFF
TRBV19	TRBJ2-7	NA	NA	TGTGCCAGTAGTATGGGGGGGGCTCATCTCTACGAGCAGTACTTC	CASSMGGAHLYEQYF
TRBV6-6	TRBJ1-1	NA	NA	TGTGCCAGCAGCAGCGGGGGGACGAAAGCTTTCTTT	CASSSGGTKAFF
TRBV5-4	TRBJ1-1	NA	NA	TGTGCCAGCAGCTCGGAACTAGGGATCGGGGACACTGAAGCTTTCTTT	CASSSELGIGDTEAFF
TRBV4-2	TRBJ2-1	NA	TRBD2	TGTGCCAGCAGCCAACCCAGCGGGAGGCAGACGGGCAATGAGCAGTTCTTC	CASSQPSGRQTGNEQFF
TRBV7-2	TRBJ1-1	NA	NA	TGTGCCAGCAGCACCGAACGGGACACTGAAGCTTTCTTT	CASSTERDTEAFF
TRBV2	TRBJ2-7	NA	NA	TGTGCCAGCAGTGAGCCCGGCGAGCAGTACTTC	CASSEPGEQYF
TRBV9	TRBJ2-2	NA	TRBD2	TGTGCCAGCAGCGTTCGGGGGGAGGACACCGGGGAGCTGTTTTTT	CASSVRGEDTGELFF
TRBV6-5	TRBJ2-1	few	NA	TGTGCCAGCAGGCCAATCCTAGACAATGAGCAGTTCTTC	CASRPILDNEQFF
TRBV7-7	TRBJ2-2	NA	TRBD2	TGTGCCAGCAGCACATCGAGCGGGGGAGGCGGGGAGCTGTTTTTT	CASSTSSGGGGELFF
TRBV7-6	TRBJ1-6	NA	TRBD1	TGTGCCAGCAGCTTAGTGGGACAGGATGGTTCACCCCTCCACTTT	CASSLVGQDGSPLHF
TRBV11-2	TRBJ2-5	NA	TRBD2	TGTGCCAGCAGCCGAGACGGGGGGTTCCAAGAGACCCAGTACTTC	CASSRDGGFQETQYF
TRBV2	TRBJ1-4	few	TRBD1	TGTGCCAGCAGCCGGGACAGGGGTTACGAAAAACTGTTTTTT	CASSRDRGYEKLFF
TRBV11-3	TRBJ2-2	NA	TRBD2	TGTGCCAGCAGCGTTGGACTAGCGGGAGGGCGCACCGGGGAGCTGTTTTTT	CASSVGLAGGRTGELFF
TRBV5-1	TRBJ1-2	NA	TRBD1	TGCGCCAGCAGCTTGTCGACAGGGGGTGCTAACTATGGCTACACCTTC	CASSLSTGGANYGYTF
TRBV19	TRBJ2-2	few	TRBD2	TGTGCCAGTAGTTCCTACCCCGGGGGGGCCAGGAGCGGGGAGCTGTTTTTT	CASSSYPGGARSGELFF
TRBV18	TRBJ1-2	NA	TRBD1	TGTGCCAGCTCGCCAGACAGGGTTACAATTGGCTACACCTTC	CASSPDRVTIGYTF
TRBV5-1	TRBJ1-2	once	TRBD1	TGCGCCAGCAGCTTGGGGGCCGGGACAGATCCTTCCCGGGGTTTGGGCTACACCTTC	CASSLGAGTDPSRGLGYTF
TRBV7-9	TRBJ1-6	NA	NA	TGTGCCAGCAGCCCTCGGGCCCTCCACTTT	CASSPRALHF
TRBV7-2	TRBJ1-6	NA	NA	TGTGCCAGCAGCTTCAGGGCCAAGAATTCACCCCTCCACTTT	CASSFRAKNSPLHF
TRBV19	TRBJ2-1	NA	NA	TGTGCCAGTAGTTACTGGGGGGGCCCGGTGGATGAGCAGTTCTTC	CASSYWGGPVDEQFF
TRBV5-1	TRBJ2-2	few	NA	TGCGCCAGCAGCCGGGACTCGCCTAAGGGGGAGCTGTTTTTT	CASSRDSPKGELFF
TRBV9	TRBJ2-1	NA	TRBD2	TGTGCCAGCAGCGGGGGACTAGCGGGAGGCTCCTACAATGAGCAGTTCTTC	CASSGGLAGGSYNEQFF
TRBV7-2	TRBJ2-3	NA	NA	TGTGCCAGCAGATTGCGGGGCGGGGAGCCTCGGATTAGCACAGATACGCAGTATTTT	CASRLRGGEPRISTDTQYF
TRBV28	TRBJ2-7	NA	TRBD2	TGTGCCAGCAGTCTCCTCCTAGCGGGATTGGAGTACGAGCAGTACTTC	CASSLLLAGLEYEQYF
TRBV30	TRBJ2-2	once	NA	TGTGCCTGGAGTGTGGCCAGATACACCGGGGAGCTGTTTTTT	CAWSVARYTGELFF
TRBV30	TRBJ2-7	NA	NA	TGTGCCTGGAGTCCTGAGGGACACCTAAACTACGAGCAGTACTTC	CAWSPEGHLNYEQYF
TRBV9	TRBJ2-2	NA	NA	TGTGCCAGCAGCGTAGCCGGGAACACCGGGGAGCTGTTTTTT	CASSVAGNTGELFF
TRBV6-1	TRBJ2-7	NA	TRBD2	TGTGCCAGCAGTGCTGAGCGGGGGAGCTCCTACGAGCAGTACTTC	CASSAERGSSYEQYF
TRBV11-2	TRBJ2-7	NA	NA	TGTGCCAGCAGCCGGGGGGCAGAAGTTTACTACGAGCAGTACTTC	CASSRGAEVYYEQYF
TRBV4-1	TRBJ2-1	NA	TRBD2	TGCGCCAGCAGCCAAGATTGGAAAAGGGCTAGCGGAACCCTAAATGAGCAGTTCTTC	CASSQDWKRASGTLNEQFF
TRBV30	TRBJ1-2	few	TRBD1	TGTGCCTGGAAGGGGGCTGGCTATGGCTACACCTTC	CAWKGAGYGYTF
TRBV28	TRBJ1-3	NA	NA	TGTGCCAGCAGTCCCCTCGAGCAGGTATCTGGAAACACCATATATTTT	CASSPLEQVSGNTIYF
TRBV6-1	TRBJ2-2	NA	NA	TGTGCCAGCAGTGGAGGGACACCCGGAGACACCGGGGAGCTGTTTTTT	CASSGGTPGDTGELFF
TRBV6-6	TRBJ1-2	NA	NA	TGTGCCAGCAGTTACTCGACAGCAGTTATAAATGGCTACACCTTC	CASSYSTAVINGYTF
TRBV27	TRBJ1-6	NA	TRBD1	TGTGCCAGCAGTGGGACAGGGGGTTTAACACCCCTCCACTTT	CASSGTGGLTPLHF
TRBV29-1	TRBJ2-6	NA	NA	TGCAGCGTCTTGGTGTGGGGGCTCTCTGGGGCCAACGTCCTGACTTTC	CSVLVWGLSGANVLTF
TRBV30	TRBJ1-1	NA	NA	TGTGCCTGGAGTGTTTCGGGGACTGAAGCTTTCTTT	CAWSVSGTEAFF